Listed below are T cell receptor beta chains from one sample, sequenced in a study of blood T cells in healthy people across ages. TCRdb reprocessed the 5' RACE reads via MiXCR and lists one record per CDR3 protein. This table has fewer than 1,000,000 distinct CDR3 sequences, around 45% appearing once. Sequencing was carried out using blood. These receptors were collected from a man between 60 and 70 years old in good health. Each CDR3 is given with its conserved first and last residue. A D gene is named only where the DNA matches it firmly. The size field is filled for only some rows; it gives once, few, many or a size class.

size: NA; V: TRBV6-6; J: TRBJ1-4; D: TRBD1; CDR3: CASRDRGQSEKLFF; DNA: TGTGCCAGCAGAGACAGGGGGCAGAGTGAAAAACTGTTTTTT
size: few; V: TRBV11-2; J: TRBJ1-2; D: NA; CDR3: CASSLATGPLYGYTF; DNA: TGTGCCAGCAGCTTAGCGACAGGCCCCCTCTATGGCTACACCTTC
size: NA; V: TRBV6-5; J: TRBJ2-7; D: NA; CDR3: CASSYRPDPYEQYF; DNA: TGTGCCAGCAGTTACCGGCCAGACCCTTACGAGCAGTACTTC
size: few; V: TRBV12-3/TRBV12-4; J: TRBJ1-6; D: NA; CDR3: CASRNTGNSPLHF; DNA: TGTGCCAGCAGAAACACAGGGAATTCACCCCTCCACTTT
size: NA; V: TRBV20-1; J: TRBJ2-7; D: TRBD2; CDR3: CSARDQGGSYEQYF; DNA: TGCAGTGCTAGAGATCAGGGAGGGTCCTATGAGCAGTACTTC
size: many; V: TRBV7-2; J: TRBJ2-6; D: TRBD1; CDR3: CASSFGQGAPGANVLTF; DNA: TGTGCCAGCAGCTTTGGACAGGGGGCGCCTGGGGCCAACGTCCTGACTTTC
size: NA; V: TRBV12-3/TRBV12-4; J: TRBJ2-5; D: NA; CDR3: CASSLGAGRERETQYF; DNA: TGTGCCAGCAGTTTAGGCGCGGGCAGGGAAAGAGAGACCCAGTACTTC
size: NA; V: TRBV27; J: TRBJ2-1; D: TRBD2; CDR3: CASSLRALTGGLNEQFF; DNA: TGTGCCAGCAGTTTACGAGCCCTCACGGGAGGGCTCAATGAGCAGTTCTTC
size: NA; V: TRBV7-2; J: TRBJ2-5; D: NA; CDR3: CASSFGGTGRETQYF; DNA: TGTGCCAGCAGCTTCGGCGGCACAGGCAGGGAGACCCAGTACTTC
size: NA; V: TRBV4-3; J: TRBJ2-3; D: NA; CDR3: CASSQGGSSAGTDTQYF; DNA: TGCGCCAGCAGCCAAGGGGGCTCTAGCGCGGGAACAGATACGCAGTATTTT
size: few; V: TRBV6-1; J: TRBJ1-2; D: TRBD1; CDR3: CASSEFLRDRGRRNDGYTF; DNA: TGTGCCAGCAGTGAGTTTCTCCGGGACAGGGGGCGCAGAAACGATGGCTACACCTTC
size: NA; V: TRBV27; J: TRBJ1-2; D: NA; CDR3: CASSSTRLGGYTF; DNA: TGTGCCAGCAGTTCCACAAGGTTAGGAGGCTACACCTTC
size: NA; V: TRBV20-1; J: TRBJ2-4; D: TRBD2; CDR3: CSAREAGLVSKNIQYF; DNA: TGCAGTGCTAGAGAAGCTGGACTAGTGAGTAAAAACATTCAGTACTTC
size: NA; V: TRBV20-1; J: TRBJ2-3; D: NA; CDR3: CRASRRADTQYF; DNA: TGCCGTGCTAGCAGGCGGGCGGATACGCAGTATTTT